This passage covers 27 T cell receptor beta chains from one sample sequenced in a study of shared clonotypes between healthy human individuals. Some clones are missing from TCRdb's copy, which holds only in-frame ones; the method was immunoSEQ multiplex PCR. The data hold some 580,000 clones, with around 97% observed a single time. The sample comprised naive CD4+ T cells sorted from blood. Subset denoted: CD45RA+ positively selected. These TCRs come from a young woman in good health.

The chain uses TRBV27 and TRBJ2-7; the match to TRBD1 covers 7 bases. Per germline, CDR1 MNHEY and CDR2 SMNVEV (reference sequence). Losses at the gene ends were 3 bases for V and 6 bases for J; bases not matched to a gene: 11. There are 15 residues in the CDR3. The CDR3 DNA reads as TGTGCCAGCAGTTTTTCGTTAGACAGGGTTCGCGAGCAGTACTTC. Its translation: CASSFSLDRVREQYF.

DNA of the CDR3: TGTGCCAGCGGGTACGGGTCAGATACGCAGTATTTT. It yields the protein CASGYGSDTQYF. The chain employs TRBV6-5 and TRBJ2-3; no definite D call. The ends were cut back, 8 bases at V and 4 bases at J, with 10 bases in the middle. Germline-derived CDR1 and CDR2 are MNHEY and SVGAGI. The CDR3 is 12 residues long.

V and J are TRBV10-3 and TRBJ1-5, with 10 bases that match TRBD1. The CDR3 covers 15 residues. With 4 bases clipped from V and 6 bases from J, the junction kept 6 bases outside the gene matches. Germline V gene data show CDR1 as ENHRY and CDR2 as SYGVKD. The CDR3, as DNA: TGTGCCATCAGTGCGGACAGGGGGAGTAGTCAGCCCCAGCATTTT. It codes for CAISADRGSSQPQHF.

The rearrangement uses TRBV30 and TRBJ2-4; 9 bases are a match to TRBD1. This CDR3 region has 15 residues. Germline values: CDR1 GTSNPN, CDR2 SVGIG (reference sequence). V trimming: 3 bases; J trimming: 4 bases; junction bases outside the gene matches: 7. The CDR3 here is CAWSPGTGTKNIQYF. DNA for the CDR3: TGTGCCTGGAGCCCCGGGACAGGGACGAAAAACATTCAGTACTTC.

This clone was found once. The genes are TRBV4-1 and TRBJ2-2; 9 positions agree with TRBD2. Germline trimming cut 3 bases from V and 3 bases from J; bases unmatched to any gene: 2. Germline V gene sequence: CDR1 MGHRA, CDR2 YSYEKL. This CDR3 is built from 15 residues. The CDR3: CASSHLAGYTGELFF. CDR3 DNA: TGCGCCAGCAGCCACCTAGCGGGGTACACCGGGGAGCTGTTTTTT.

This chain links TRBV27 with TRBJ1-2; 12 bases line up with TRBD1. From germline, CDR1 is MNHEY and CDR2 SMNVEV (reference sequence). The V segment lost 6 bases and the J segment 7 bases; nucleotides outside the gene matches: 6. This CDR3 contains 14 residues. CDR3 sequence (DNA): TGTGCCAGCAGGCGGGACAGGGGGCGCGGTGGCTACACCTTC. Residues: CASRRDRGRGGYTF.

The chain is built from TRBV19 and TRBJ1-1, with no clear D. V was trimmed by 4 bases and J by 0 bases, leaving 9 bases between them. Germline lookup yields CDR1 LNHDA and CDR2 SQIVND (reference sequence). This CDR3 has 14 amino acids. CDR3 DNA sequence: TGTGCCAGTAGTACCCCGTGGGTGAACACTGAAGCTTTCTTT. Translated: CASSTPWVNTEAFF. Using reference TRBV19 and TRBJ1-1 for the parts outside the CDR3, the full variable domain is DGGITQSPKYLFRKEGQNVTLSCEQNLNHDAMYWYRQDPGQGLRLIYYSQIVNDFQKGDIAEGYSVSREKKESFPLTVTSAQKNPTAFYLCASSTPWVNTEAFFGQGTRLTVV.

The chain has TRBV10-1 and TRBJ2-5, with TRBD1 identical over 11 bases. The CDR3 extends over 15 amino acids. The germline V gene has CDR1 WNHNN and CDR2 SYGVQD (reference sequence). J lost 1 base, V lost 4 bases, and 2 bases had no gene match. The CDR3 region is CASSGGQGVQETQYF. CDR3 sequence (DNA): TGCGCCAGCAGTGGGGGACAGGGGGTCCAAGAGACCCAGTACTTC.

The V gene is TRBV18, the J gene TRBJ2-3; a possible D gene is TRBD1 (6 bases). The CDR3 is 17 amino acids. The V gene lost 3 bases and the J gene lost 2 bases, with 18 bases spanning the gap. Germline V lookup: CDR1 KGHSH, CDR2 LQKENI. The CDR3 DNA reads TGTGCCAGCTCACCTGCGCATAGGGGGATAACCACAGATACGCAGTATTTT. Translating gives CASSPAHRGITTDTQYF.

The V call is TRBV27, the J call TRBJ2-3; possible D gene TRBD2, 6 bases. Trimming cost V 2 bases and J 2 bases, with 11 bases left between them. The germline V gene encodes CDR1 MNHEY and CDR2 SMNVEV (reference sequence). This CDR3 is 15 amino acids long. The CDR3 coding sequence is TGTGCCAGCAGTTTACTGGCTAGCGTCACAGATACGCAGTATTTT. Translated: CASSLLASVTDTQYF.

CDR3 sequence: CASSTTGVTYEQYF. CDR3 nucleotide sequence: TGTGCCAGCAGCACCACAGGGGTCACCTACGAGCAGTACTTC. The chain joins TRBV28 to TRBJ2-7; 7 bases line up with TRBD1. CDR3 length: 14 residues. CDR1 MDHEN and CDR2 SYDVKM come from the germline V gene. V shed 6 bases and J 2 bases; nucleotides not matched to a gene: 7.

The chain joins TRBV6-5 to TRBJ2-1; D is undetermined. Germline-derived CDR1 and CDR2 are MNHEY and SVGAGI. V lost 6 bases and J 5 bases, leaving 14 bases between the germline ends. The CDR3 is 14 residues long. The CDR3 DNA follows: TGTGCCAGCAGCGCAATGGGGTCGCACAATGAGCAGTTCTTC. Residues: CASSAMGSHNEQFF.

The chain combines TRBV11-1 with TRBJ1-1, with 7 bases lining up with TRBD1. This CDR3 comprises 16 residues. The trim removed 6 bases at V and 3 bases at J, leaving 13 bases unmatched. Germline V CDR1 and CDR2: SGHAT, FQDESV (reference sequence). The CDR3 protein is CASRTPIGTGDTEAFF. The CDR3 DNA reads TGTGCCAGCAGAACCCCAATCGGCACAGGGGACACTGAAGCTTTCTTT.

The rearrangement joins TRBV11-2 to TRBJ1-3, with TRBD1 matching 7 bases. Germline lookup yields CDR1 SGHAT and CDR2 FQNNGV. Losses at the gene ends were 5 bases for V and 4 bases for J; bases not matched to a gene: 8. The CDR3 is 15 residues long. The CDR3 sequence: CASSPVTGRGNTIYF. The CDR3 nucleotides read TGTGCCAGCAGCCCAGTGACAGGGAGAGGAAACACCATATATTTT.

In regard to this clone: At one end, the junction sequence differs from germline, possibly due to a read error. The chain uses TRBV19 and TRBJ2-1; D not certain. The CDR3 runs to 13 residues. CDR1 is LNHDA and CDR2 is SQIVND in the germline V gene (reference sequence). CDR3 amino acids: CASSMGAYNEQFF. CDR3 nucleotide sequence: TGTGCCAGCAGTATGGGTGCCTACAATGAGCAGTTCTTC.

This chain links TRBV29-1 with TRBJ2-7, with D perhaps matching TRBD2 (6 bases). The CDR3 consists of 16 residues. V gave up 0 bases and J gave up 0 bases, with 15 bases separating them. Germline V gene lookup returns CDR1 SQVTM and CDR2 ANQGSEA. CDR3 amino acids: CSVEDRPAGASYEQYF. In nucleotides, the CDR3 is TGCAGCGTTGAAGATCGTCCAGCGGGCGCCTCCTACGAGCAGTACTTC.

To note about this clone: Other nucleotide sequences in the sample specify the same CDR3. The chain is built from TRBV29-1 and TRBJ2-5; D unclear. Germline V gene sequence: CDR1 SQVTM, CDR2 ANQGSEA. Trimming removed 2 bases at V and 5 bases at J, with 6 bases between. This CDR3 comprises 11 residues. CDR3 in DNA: TGCAGCGTTGAACGCGGCGAGACCCAGTACTTC. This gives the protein CSVERGETQYF.

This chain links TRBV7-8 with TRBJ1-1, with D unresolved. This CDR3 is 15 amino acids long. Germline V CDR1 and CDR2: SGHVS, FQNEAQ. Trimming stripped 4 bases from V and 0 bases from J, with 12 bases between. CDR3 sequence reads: CASSSQRYMNTEAFF. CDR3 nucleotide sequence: TGTGCCAGCAGCTCCCAAAGATATATGAACACTGAAGCTTTCTTT.

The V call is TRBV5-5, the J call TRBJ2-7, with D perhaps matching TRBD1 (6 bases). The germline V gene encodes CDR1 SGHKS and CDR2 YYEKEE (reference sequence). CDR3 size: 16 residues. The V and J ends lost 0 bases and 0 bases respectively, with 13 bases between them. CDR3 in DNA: TGTGCCAGCAGCTTGGATGTGGGGGCGAACTCCTACGAGCAGTACTTC. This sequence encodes CASSLDVGANSYEQYF.

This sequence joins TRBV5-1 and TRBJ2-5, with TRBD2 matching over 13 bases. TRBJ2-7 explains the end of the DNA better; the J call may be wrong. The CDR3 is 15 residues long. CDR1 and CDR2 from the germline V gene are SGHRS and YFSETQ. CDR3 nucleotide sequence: TGCGCCAGCAGCCCCAGGACTAGCGGGAGCTACGAGCAGTACTTC. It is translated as CASSPRTSGSYEQYF.

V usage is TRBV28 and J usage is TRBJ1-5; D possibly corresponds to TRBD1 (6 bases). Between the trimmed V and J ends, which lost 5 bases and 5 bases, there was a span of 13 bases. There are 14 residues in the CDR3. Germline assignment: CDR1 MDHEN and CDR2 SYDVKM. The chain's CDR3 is CASSRVRGDQPQHF. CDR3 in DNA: TGTGCCAGCAGTAGGGTCAGGGGTGATCAGCCCCAGCATTTT.

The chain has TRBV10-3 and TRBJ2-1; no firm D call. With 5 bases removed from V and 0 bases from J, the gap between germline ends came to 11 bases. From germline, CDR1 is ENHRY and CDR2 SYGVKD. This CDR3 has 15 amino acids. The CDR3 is CAISFGLDSYNEQFF. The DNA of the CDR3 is TGTGCCATCAGTTTCGGGCTGGACTCCTACAATGAGCAGTTCTTC.

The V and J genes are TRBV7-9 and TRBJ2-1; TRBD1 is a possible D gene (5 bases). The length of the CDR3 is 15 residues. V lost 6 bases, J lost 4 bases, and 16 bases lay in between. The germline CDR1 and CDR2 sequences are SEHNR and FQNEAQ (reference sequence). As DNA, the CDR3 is TGTGCCAGCAGGCCAGGGTCATTTGGGTACAATGAGCAGTTCTTC. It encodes CASRPGSFGYNEQFF. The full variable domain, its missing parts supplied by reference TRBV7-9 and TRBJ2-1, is DTGVSQNPRHKITKRGQNVTFRCDPISEHNRLYWYRQTLGQGPEFLTYFQNEAQLEKSRLLSDRFSAERPKGSFSTLEIQRTEQGDSAMYLCASRPGSFGYNEQFFGPGTRLTVL.

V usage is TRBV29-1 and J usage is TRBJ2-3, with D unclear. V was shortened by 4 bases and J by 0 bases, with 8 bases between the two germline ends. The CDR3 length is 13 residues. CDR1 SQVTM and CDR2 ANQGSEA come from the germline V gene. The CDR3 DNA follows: TGCAGCGTTGTCATCTATAGCACAGATACGCAGTATTTT. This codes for CSVVIYSTDTQYF.

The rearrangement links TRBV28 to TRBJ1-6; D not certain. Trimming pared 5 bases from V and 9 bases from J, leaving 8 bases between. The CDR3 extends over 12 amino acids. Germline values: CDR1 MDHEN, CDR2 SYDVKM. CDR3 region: CASSVTGSPLHF. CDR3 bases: TGTGCCAGCAGTGTAACGGGTTCACCCCTCCACTTT.

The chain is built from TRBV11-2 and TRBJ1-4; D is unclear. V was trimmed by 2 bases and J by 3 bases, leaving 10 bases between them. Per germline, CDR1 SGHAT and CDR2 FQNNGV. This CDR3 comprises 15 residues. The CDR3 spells CASSLKLLANEKLFF. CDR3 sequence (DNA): TGTGCCAGCAGCTTAAAGTTGCTGGCTAATGAAAAACTGTTTTTT.

The DNA for the CDR3 is TGTGCCAGCCGCACGTCCGGGGCAGGAAAGGGTGGGGAGCAGTACTTC. Protein sequence: CASRTSGAGKGGEQYF. The V call is TRBV11-2, the J call TRBJ2-7; D is perhaps TRBD1 or TRBD2 (5 bases each). V dropped 8 bases and J dropped 7 bases, with 27 bases sitting between them. The germline V gene encodes CDR1 SGHAT and CDR2 FQNNGV. CDR3 length equals 16 residues.